The 20 T cell receptor beta chains listed next were all sequenced from one sample in a study of T cell changes during pregnancy in multiple sclerosis. Produced via immunoSEQ multiplex PCR; TCRdb's table is partial and in-frame only. The table lists some 40,000 clones, roughly 90% of them singletons. Sequences were derived from CD8+ T cells from peripheral blood mononuclear cells, sampled in the first trimester of pregnancy. The source of these receptors is a female donor with multiple sclerosis, enrolled in a pregnancy study.

The chain uses TRBV2 and TRBJ1-4; D gene ambiguous. V was clipped by 8 bases and J by 7 bases, with 11 bases between them. Per germline, CDR1 SNHLY and CDR2 FYNNEI. CDR3 length: 12 amino acids. Written as DNA, the CDR3 is TGTGCCAGCCACTACCCGGGTGAAAAACTGTTTTTT. This translates into CASHYPGEKLFF.

The chain's CDR3 is CASSGGSALGYGYTF. DNA for the CDR3: TGTGCCAGCAGCGGCGGATCGGCACTGGGCTATGGCTACACCTTC. The rearrangement links TRBV9 to TRBJ1-2; unclear D gene. Germline values: CDR1 SGDLS, CDR2 YYNGEE. Trimming pared 3 bases from V and 4 bases from J, leaving 16 bases between. CDR3 size: 15 residues.

The chain is built from TRBV7-6 and TRBJ2-3; D is unresolved. The CDR3 loop spans 16 amino acids. In germline, CDR1 is SGHVS, CDR2 FNYEAQ. V lost 0 bases and J lost 2, with 12 bases in between. CDR3 sequence (DNA): TGTGCCAGCAGCTTAGCGGTCGCAGGCTACACAGATACGCAGTATTTT. Amino acid sequence: CASSLAVAGYTDTQYF.

The chain employs TRBV7-6 and TRBJ2-4, with D maybe TRBD2 (6 bases). The CDR3 spans 15 residues. CDR1 is SGHVS, CDR2 FNYEAQ, per germline. Trimming removed 2 bases from V and 3 bases from J, with 11 bases in between. CDR3 loop: CASSLYPEGKNIQYF. For the CDR3, the DNA is TGTGCCAGCAGCTTATACCCGGAGGGCAAAAACATTCAGTACTTC.

The rearrangement links TRBV6-1 to TRBJ2-7; TRBD1 might be the D (7 bases). The length of the CDR3 is 12 residues. Germline V gives CDR1 MNHNS, CDR2 SASEGT. The ends were cut back, 9 bases at V and 5 bases at J, with 14 bases in the middle. CDR3 loop: CASVGGGDEQYF. The CDR3 DNA reads TGTGCCAGTGTCGGAGGGGGCGACGAGCAGTACTTC.

The chain joins TRBV6-5 to TRBJ1-5; D unclear. Trimming cost V 4 bases and J 1 base, with 8 bases left between them. The CDR3 has 14 residues. The germline V gene has CDR1 MNHEY and CDR2 SVGAGI. The CDR3 reads CASSLHHSNQPQHF. The CDR3 DNA is TGTGCCAGCAGTTTACACCACAGCAATCAGCCCCAGCATTTT.

J is TRBJ1-1 and V is TRBV30; 11 bases line up with TRBD1. Trimming cost V 8 bases and J 3 bases; bases outside gene matches: 2. The CDR3 consists of 12 residues. Germline-derived CDR1 and CDR2 are GTSNPN and SVGIG (reference sequence). As DNA, the CDR3 is TGTGCCGGGGACAGGGGGGACACTGAAGCTTTCTTT. As protein: CAGDRGDTEAFF.

V is TRBV5-4 and J is TRBJ2-3; tentatively, D is TRBD2 (6 bases). Trimming pared 2 bases from V and 0 bases from J, leaving 10 bases between. Germline CDR1 SGHNT, CDR2 YYREEE (reference sequence). The CDR3 has 15 amino acids. CDR3 sequence: CASSFEGTSTDTQYF. For the CDR3, the DNA is TGTGCCAGCAGCTTTGAGGGGACTAGCACAGATACGCAGTATTTT.

The V call is TRBV2, the J call TRBJ1-5, with 8 positions matching TRBD1. This CDR3 spans 15 amino acids. The germline V gene encodes CDR1 SNHLY and CDR2 FYNNEI. V trimming: 5 bases; J trimming: 2 bases; junction bases outside the gene matches: 5. CDR3 nucleotides: TGTGCCAGCAGTAAACACAGGGGGGGCAATCAGCCCCAGCATTTT. Its protein product is CASSKHRGGNQPQHF.

The rearrangement uses TRBV12-2 and TRBJ1-5; the table assigns TRBD1, which was not confirmed against the DNA. TRBV12-2 has pseudogene status. The CDR3 is made up of 16 amino acids. The CDR3 protein is CASRLTTGDANQPQHF. The CDR3 DNA reads as TGTGCAAGTCGCTTAACGACAGGGGACGCCAATCAGCCCCAGCATTTT.

The rearrangement joins TRBV12-5 to TRBJ2-3; 11 positions match TRBD2. Germline V gene lookup returns CDR1 LGHNT and CDR2 FRNRAP. Trimming at V came to 3 bases and at J to 1 base, leaving 6 bases not matched to a gene. There are 17 residues in the CDR3. CDR3 nucleotides: TGTGCTAGTGGTTTTGCTTTAGCGGGGGGGGGCACAGATACGCAGTATTTT. Protein sequence: CASGFALAGGGTDTQYF.

In its sample, this clone was seen a few times. The genes are TRBV4-2 and TRBJ2-3, with 15 bases aligning to TRBD2. There are 18 residues in the CDR3. Germline V gene sequence: CDR1 LGHNA, CDR2 YNFKEQ. J lost 2 bases, V lost 5 bases, and 8 bases had no gene match. This CDR3 is CASSEPGLAGGPTDTQYF. For the CDR3, the DNA is TGTGCCAGCAGCGAGCCGGGACTAGCGGGGGGACCCACAGATACGCAGTATTTT.

The CDR3 sequence: CASSAFGQGGSGYTF. The CDR3 DNA follows: TGTGCCAGCAGTGCTTTCGGGCAGGGTGGAAGTGGCTACACCTTC. The chain links TRBV6-1 to TRBJ1-2; D possibly corresponds to TRBD1 (5 bases). V lost 4 bases, J lost 7 bases, and 19 bases lay in between. The CDR3 contains 15 residues. The V gene's germline CDR1 is MNHNS and CDR2 SASEGT.

This clone was detected a few times. The chain combines TRBV9 with TRBJ1-1; perhaps TRBD1 as D (6 bases). Trimming left V 0 bases short and J 3 bases short, with 9 bases between. Germline V gene lookup returns CDR1 SGDLS and CDR2 YYNGEE. This CDR3 contains 14 residues. The CDR3 reads CASSVGGGHTEAFF. In DNA, the CDR3 is TGTGCCAGCAGCGTAGGCGGGGGGCACACTGAAGCTTTCTTT.

The V and J genes are TRBV9 and TRBJ2-4; a possible D gene is TRBD2 (6 bases). Trimming cost V 3 bases and J 0 bases, with 10 bases left between them. The CDR3 is 15 amino acids. Germline V lookup: CDR1 SGDLS, CDR2 YYNGEE. CDR3 amino acids: CASSAGGVAKNIQYF. CDR3 DNA sequence: TGTGCCAGCAGCGCCGGGGGTGTAGCCAAAAACATTCAGTACTTC.

The chain combines TRBV7-2 with TRBJ2-3; possible D gene TRBD2, 6 bases. CDR1 is SGHTA and CDR2 is FQGNSA in the germline V gene. The V gene lost 2 bases and the J gene lost 4 bases, with 13 bases spanning the gap. The CDR3 loop spans 15 amino acids. CDR3 amino acids: CASSLLGSGADTQYF. The CDR3 bases are TGTGCCAGCAGCTTATTGGGTAGCGGTGCAGATACGCAGTATTTT.

The chain has TRBV7-6 and TRBJ2-5; possibly TRBD2 for D (5 bases). This CDR3 contains 17 residues. Trimming cost V 1 base and J 0 bases, with 15 bases left between them. Germline CDR1 and CDR2: SGHVS and FNYEAQ. CDR3: CASSLGGAVPYQETQYF. CDR3 sequence (DNA): TGTGCCAGCAGCTTAGGGGGAGCCGTACCGTACCAAGAGACCCAGTACTTC.

CDR3 sequence reads: CASSVPGTEPNEQFF. For the CDR3, the DNA is TGTGCCAGCAGCGTACCCGGGACAGAGCCTAATGAGCAGTTCTTC. J is TRBJ2-1 and V is TRBV9, with TRBD1 matching 7 bases. Trimming took 1 base from V and 7 from J; bases not matched to a gene: 8. Germline-derived CDR1 and CDR2 are SGDLS and YYNGEE. The CDR3 consists of 15 residues.

This chain uses TRBV5-1 with TRBJ2-7, with 8 bases aligning to TRBD1. The ends lost 3 bases at V and 4 bases at J; junction bases unmatched: 12. The germline V gene encodes CDR1 SGHRS and CDR2 YFSETQ. The CDR3 contains 16 residues. The CDR3 DNA is TGCGCCAGCAGCTCCATTATGAACAGGGGGATTTACGAGCAGTACTTC. Its protein is CASSSIMNRGIYEQYF.

This clone occurred once. The V call is TRBV27, the J call TRBJ2-3, with 8 positions matching TRBD2. Trimming cost V 4 bases and J 0 bases; bases outside gene matches: 6. CDR1 is MNHEY, CDR2 SMNVEV, per germline (reference sequence). This CDR3 spans 16 amino acids. The CDR3 DNA reads TGTGCCAGCAGTTCATTGGAGCGGGGGAGCACAGATACGCAGTATTTT. Translated, it gives CASSSLERGSTDTQYF.